This T cell receptor (beta chain) was recorded in a study of blood T cell repertoires in COVID-19. Study information: Samples came from the United States, Italy and Spain, spanning acute and convalescent COVID-19. T cells, B-cell-depleted T cells, or PBMCs supplied cDNA or gDNA.

The ends lost 6 bases at V and 9 bases at J; junction bases unmatched: 9. This CDR3 comprises 15 residues. The germline gives CDR1 SNHLY, CDR2 FYNNEI. Per the original methods: Researchers report that nucleated cell counts were estimated from reference gene primer amplification. TCRdb's table, derived via immunoSEQ multiplex PCR, lists solely in-frame clones and lacks some. The V and J calls and clone size are taken from that table; D and trimming were inferred from the DNA. Among a few hundred thousand clones listed, around four fifths were seen once. This clone was seen only once. This clonotype originated in a man aged 30 to 39 who had recovered from COVID-19. The V call is TRBV2, the J call TRBJ1-6; 9 bases line up with TRBD1. Input material: peripheral blood. The CDR3 coding sequence is TGTGCCAGCAGATCCGGGACAGGGCCTAGTTCACCCCTCCACTTT. Protein: CASRSGTGPSSPLHF. Using reference TRBV2 and TRBJ1-6 for the parts outside the CDR3, the full variable domain is EPEVTQTPSHQVTQMGQEVILRCVPISNHLYFYWYRQILGQKVEFLVSFYNNEISEKSEIFDDQFSVERPDGSNFTLKIRSTKLEDSAMYFCASRSGTGPSSPLHFGNGTRLTVT.